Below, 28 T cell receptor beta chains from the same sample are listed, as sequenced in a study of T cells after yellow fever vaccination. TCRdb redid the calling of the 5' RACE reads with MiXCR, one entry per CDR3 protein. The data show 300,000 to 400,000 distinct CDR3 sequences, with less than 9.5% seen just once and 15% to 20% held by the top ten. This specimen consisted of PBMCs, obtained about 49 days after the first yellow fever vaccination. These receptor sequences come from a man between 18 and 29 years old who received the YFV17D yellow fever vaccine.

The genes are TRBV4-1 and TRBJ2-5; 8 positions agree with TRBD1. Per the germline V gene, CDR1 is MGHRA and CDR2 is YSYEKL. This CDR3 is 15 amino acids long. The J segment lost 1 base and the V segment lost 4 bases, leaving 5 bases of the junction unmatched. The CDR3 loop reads CASSRDRGVQETQYF. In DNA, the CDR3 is TGCGCCAGCAGCCGAGACAGGGGAGTCCAAGAGACCCAGTACTTC.

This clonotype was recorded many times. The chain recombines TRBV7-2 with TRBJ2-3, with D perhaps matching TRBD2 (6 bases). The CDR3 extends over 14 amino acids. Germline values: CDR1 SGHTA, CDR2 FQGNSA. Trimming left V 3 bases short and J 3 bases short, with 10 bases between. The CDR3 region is CASSFGAGTDTQYF. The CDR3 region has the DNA TGTGCCAGCAGCTTTGGGGCGGGGACAGATACGCAGTATTTT.

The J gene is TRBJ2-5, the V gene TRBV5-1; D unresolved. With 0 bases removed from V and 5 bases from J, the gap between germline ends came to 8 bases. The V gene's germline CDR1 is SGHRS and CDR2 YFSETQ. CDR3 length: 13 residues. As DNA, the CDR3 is TGCGCCAGCAGCTTGGAAGGGATGGAGACCCAGTACTTC. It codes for CASSLEGMETQYF.

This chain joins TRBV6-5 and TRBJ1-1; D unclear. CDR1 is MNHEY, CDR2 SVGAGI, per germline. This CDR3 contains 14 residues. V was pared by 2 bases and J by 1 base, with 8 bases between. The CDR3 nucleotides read TGTGCCAGCAGTTACGTCCCGTCGAACACTGAAGCTTTCTTT. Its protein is CASSYVPSNTEAFF.

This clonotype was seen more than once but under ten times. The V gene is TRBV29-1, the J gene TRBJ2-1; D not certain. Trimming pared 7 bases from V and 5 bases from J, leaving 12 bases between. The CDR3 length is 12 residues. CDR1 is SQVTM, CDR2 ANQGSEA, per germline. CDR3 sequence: CSGSAWDNEQFF. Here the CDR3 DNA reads TGCAGCGGGTCGGCTTGGGACAATGAGCAGTTCTTC.

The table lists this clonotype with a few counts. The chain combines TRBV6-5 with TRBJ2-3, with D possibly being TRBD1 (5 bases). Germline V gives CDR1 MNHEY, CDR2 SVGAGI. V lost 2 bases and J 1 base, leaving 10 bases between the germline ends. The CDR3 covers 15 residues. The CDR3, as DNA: TGTGCCAGCAGTTACAGGGGCTTCCGCACAGATACGCAGTATTTT. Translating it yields CASSYRGFRTDTQYF.

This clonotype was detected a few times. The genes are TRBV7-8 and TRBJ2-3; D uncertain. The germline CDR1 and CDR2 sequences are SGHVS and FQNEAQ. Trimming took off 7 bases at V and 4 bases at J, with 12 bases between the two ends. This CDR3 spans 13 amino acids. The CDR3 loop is CASTLRFPDTQYF. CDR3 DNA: TGTGCCAGCACCCTACGCTTCCCAGATACGCAGTATTTT.

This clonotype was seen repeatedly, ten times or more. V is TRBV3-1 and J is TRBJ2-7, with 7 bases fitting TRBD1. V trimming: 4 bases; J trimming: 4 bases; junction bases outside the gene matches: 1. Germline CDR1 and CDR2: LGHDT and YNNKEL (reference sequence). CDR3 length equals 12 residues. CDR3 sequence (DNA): TGTGCCAGCAGCCTGGACAGGTACGAGCAGTACTTC. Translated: CASSLDRYEQYF.

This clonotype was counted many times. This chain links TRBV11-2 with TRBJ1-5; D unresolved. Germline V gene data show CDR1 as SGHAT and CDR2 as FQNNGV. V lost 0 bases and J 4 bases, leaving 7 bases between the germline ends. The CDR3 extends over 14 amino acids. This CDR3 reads CASSLDGGNQPQHF. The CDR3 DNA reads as TGTGCCAGCAGCTTAGATGGCGGGAATCAGCCCCAGCATTTT.

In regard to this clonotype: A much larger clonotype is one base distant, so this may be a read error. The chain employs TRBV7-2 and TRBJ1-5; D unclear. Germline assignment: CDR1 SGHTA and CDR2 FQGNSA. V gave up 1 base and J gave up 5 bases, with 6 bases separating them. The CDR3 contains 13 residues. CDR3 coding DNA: TGTGCCAGCAGCTTAGAGATGGATCAGCCCCAGCATTTT. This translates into CASSLEMDQPQHF. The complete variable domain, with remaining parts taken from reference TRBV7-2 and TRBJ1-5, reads GAGVSQSPSNKVTEKGKDVELRCDPISGHTALYWYRQSLGQGLEFLIYFQGNSAPDKSGLPSDRFSAERTGGSVSTLTIQRTQQEDSAVYLCASSLEMDQPQHFGDGTRLSIL.

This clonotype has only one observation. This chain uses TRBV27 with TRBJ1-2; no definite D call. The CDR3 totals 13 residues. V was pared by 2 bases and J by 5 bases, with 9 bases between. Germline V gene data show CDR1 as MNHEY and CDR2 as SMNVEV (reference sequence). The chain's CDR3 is CASSLNGAYGYTF. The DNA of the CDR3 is TGTGCCAGCAGTTTAAACGGAGCTTATGGCTACACCTTC.

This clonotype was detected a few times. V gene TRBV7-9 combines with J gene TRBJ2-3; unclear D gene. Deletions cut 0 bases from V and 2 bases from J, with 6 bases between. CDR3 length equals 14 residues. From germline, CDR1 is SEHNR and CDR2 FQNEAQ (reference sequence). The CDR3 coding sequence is TGTGCCAGCAGCTTAGCTGAATTCACAGATACGCAGTATTTT. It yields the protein CASSLAEFTDTQYF.

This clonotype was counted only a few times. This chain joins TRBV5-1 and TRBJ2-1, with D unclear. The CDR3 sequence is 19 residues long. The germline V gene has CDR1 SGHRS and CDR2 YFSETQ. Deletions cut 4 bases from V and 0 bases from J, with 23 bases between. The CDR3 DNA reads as TGCGCCAGCAGCAACAAGAAGGTTCTTCATTCTAGCTCCTACAATGAGCAGTTCTTC. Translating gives CASSNKKVLHSSSYNEQFF.

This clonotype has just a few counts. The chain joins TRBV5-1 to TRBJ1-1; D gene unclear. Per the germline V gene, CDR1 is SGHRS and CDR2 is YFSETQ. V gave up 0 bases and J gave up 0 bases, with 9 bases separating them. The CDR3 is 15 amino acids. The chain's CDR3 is CASSLAIGLNTEAFF. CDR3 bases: TGCGCCAGCAGCTTGGCCATCGGGTTGAACACTGAAGCTTTCTTT.

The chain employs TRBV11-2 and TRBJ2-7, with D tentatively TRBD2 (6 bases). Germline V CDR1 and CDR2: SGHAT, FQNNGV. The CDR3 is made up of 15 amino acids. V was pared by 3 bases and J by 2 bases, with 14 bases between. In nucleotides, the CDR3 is TGTGCCAGCAGCTTGGGCGGGATCCTTCCCTACGAGCAGTACGTC. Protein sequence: CASSLGGILPYEQYV.

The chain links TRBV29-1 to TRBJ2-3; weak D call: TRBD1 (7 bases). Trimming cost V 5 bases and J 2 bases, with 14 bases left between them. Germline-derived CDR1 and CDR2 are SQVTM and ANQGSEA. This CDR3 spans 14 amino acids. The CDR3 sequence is CSVRRGLITDTQYF. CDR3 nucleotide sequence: TGCAGCGTTAGGAGGGGGCTAATCACAGATACGCAGTATTTT.

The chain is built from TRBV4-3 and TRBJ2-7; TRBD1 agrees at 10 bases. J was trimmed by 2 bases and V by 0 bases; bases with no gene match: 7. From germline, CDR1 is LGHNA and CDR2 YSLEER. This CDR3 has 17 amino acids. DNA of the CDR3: TGCGCCAGCAGCCAAGACTACTCCGGGACAGGGGCCTACGAGCAGTACGTC. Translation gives CASSQDYSGTGAYEQYV.

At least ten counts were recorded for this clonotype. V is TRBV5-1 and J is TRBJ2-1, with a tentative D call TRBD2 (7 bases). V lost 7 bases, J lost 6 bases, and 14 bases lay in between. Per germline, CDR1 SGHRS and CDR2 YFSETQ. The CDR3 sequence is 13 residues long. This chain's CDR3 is CASERGGGNEQFF. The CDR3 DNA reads TGCGCCAGCGAGCGGGGAGGGGGCAATGAGCAGTTCTTC. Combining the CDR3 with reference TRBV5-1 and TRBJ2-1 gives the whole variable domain KAGVTQTPRYLIKTRGQQVTLSCSPISGHRSVSWYQQTPGQGLQFLFEYFSETQRNKGNFPGRFSGRQFSNSRSEMNVSTLELGDSALYLCASERGGGNEQFFGPGTRLTVL.

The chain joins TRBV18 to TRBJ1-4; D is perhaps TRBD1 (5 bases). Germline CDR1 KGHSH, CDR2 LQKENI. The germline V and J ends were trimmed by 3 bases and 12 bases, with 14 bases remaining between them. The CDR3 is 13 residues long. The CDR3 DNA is TGTGCCAGCTCACCGCTACTCAGGGAGGAACTGTTTTTT. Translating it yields CASSPLLREELFF.

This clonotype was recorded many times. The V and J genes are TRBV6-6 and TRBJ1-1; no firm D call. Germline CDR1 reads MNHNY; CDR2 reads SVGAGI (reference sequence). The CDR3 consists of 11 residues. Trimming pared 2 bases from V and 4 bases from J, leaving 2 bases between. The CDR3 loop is CASSYGTEAFF. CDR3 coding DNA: TGTGCCAGCAGTTACGGCACTGAAGCTTTCTTT.

The CDR3 sequence: CASSLDPGTSSYNEQFF. The CDR3 nucleotides are TGTGCCAGCAGCTTAGACCCGGGCACTTCCAGCTACAATGAGCAGTTCTTC. The gene calls are TRBV11-2 and TRBJ2-1; D gene ambiguous. Between the trimmed V and J ends, which lost 0 bases and 3 bases, there was a span of 15 bases. The V gene's germline CDR1 is SGHAT and CDR2 FQNNGV. This CDR3 comprises 17 residues.

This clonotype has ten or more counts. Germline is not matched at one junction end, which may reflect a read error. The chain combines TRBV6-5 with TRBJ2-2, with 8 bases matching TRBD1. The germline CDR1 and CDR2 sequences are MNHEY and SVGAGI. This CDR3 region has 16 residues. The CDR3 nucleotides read TGTGCCAGCAGTCACTCCGGGACAGGGAACACCGGGGAGCTGTTTTTT. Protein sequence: CASSHSGTGNTGELFF.

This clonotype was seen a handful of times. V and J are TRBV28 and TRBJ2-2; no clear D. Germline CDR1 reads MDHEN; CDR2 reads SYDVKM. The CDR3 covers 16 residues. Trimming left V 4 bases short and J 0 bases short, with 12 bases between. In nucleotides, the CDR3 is TGTGCCAGCAGTTCCGAGCTACTCGCGAACACCGGGGAGCTGTTTTTT. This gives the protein CASSSELLANTGELFF.

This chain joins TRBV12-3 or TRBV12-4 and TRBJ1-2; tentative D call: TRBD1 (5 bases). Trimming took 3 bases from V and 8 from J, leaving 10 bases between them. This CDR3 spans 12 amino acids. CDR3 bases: TGTGCCAGCAGTTTCAGGGCGAGCGGCTACACCTTC. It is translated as CASSFRASGYTF.

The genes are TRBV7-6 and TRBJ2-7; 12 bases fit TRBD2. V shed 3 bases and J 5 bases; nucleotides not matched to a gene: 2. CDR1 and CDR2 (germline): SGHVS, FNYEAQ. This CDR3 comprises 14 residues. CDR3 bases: TGTGCCAGCAGCTTGACTAGCGGGGGCCACGAGCAGTACTTC. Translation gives CASSLTSGGHEQYF. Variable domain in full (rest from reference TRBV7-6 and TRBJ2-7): GAGVSQSPRYKVTKRGQDVALRCDPISGHVSLYWYRQALGQGPEFLTYFNYEAQQDKSGLPNDRFSAERPEGSISTLTIQRTEQRDSAMYRCASSLTSGGHEQYFGPGTRLTVT.

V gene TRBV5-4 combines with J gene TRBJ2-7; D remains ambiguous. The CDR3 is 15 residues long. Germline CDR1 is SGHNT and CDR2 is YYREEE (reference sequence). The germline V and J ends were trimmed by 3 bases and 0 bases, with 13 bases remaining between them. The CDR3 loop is CASSSNPGRSYEQYF. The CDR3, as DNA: TGTGCCAGCAGCTCGAATCCCGGCCGCTCCTACGAGCAGTACTTC.

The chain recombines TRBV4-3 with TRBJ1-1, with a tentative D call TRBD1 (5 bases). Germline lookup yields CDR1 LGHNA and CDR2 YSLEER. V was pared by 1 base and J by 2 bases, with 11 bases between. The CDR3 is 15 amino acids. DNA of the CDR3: TGCGCCAGCAGCCAAGGTCGGGACGACAACACTGAAGCTTTCTTT. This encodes CASSQGRDDNTEAFF.

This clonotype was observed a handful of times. The CDR3 region has the DNA TGTGCCAGCAGTTCATCCGGGACAGGCCCCTACGAGCAGTACGTC. It encodes CASSSSGTGPYEQYV. V is TRBV6-2 or TRBV6-3 and J is TRBJ2-7; 8 nucleotides line up with TRBD1. This CDR3 comprises 15 residues. The ends lost 4 bases at V and 2 bases at J; junction bases unmatched: 7. Germline V gives CDR1 MNHEY, CDR2 SVGEGT.